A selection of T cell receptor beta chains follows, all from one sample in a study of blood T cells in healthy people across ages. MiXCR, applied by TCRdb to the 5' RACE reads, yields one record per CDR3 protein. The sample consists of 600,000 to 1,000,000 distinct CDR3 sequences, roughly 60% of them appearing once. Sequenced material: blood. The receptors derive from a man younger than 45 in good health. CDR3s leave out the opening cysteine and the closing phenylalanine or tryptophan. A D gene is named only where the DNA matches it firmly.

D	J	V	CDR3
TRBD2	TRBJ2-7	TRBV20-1	SAEAGGPTYEQY
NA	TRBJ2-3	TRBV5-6	ASSPPTRAADTQY
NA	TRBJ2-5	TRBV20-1	SAVLNGRETQY
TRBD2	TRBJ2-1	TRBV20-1	SARASGSPRGYNEQF
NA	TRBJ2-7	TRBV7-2	ASSLGTIPYEQY
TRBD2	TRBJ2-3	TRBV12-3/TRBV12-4	ASSFVAGGTDTQY
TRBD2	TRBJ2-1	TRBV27	ASSLFSGSGIEQF
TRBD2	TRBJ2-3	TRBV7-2	ASSLVAGTTDTQY
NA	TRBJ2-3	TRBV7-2	ASSAVVGMADTQY
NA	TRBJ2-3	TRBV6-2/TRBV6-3	ASSDVRVRVDTQY
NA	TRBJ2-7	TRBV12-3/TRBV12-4	ASTFKQGAISYEQY
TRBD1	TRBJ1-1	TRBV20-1	SAEGQGNTEAF
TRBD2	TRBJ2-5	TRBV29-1	STGTSGSNEQY
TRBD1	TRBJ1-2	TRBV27	ASSPLGQGNNGYT
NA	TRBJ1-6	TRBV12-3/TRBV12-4	ASRGSGRNSPLH
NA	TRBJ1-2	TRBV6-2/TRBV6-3	ASSYAGEYGYT